The rows below give T cell receptor beta chains drawn from one sample of a study of sequential checkpoint blockade in melanoma. Clones were read by immunoSEQ multiplex PCR, and TCRdb kept only the in-frame ones, dropping some. The repertoire holds 8,000 to 10,000 clones, with around 24% as singletons. The sample here was tumor tissue (inferred from file names), taken from a patient given nivolumab and ipilimumab in sequence. The receptors shown here come from a human donor with melanoma. The CDR3 runs from the conserved cysteine through the conserved F or W. Each record gives: D gene, J gene, V gene, clone size, CDR3 protein, CDR3 DNA. The D gene is left open where the match is weak. Size values are once, few and many counts, or a class for expanded clones, and some rows have none.

TRBD1	TRBJ2-7	TRBV11-3	few	CASSLDPPSSGTARGEQYF	TGTGCCAGCAGCTTAGACCCTCCCTCCTCCGGGACAGCGAGAGGCGAGCAGTACTTC
NA	TRBJ2-3	TRBV6-8	many	CASSYSNREHTDTQYF	TGTGCCAGCAGTTACTCGAATCGGGAGCACACAGATACGCAGTATTTT
TRBD2	TRBJ2-1	TRBV15	few	CATSRGAGGNEQFF	TGTGCCACCAGCAGAGGTGCGGGAGGGAATGAGCAGTTCTTC
TRBD2	TRBJ2-5	TRBV11-3	few	CASSLALAGGQETQYF	TGTGCCAGCAGCTTGGCTCTAGCGGGAGGGCAAGAGACCCAGTACTTC
NA	TRBJ2-7	TRBV5-1	NA	CASSGGLDGESSYEQYF	TGCGCCAGCAGCGGGGGCCTGGACGGGGAAAGCTCCTACGAGCAGTACTTC
TRBD1	TRBJ2-5	TRBV7-4	few	CASSLDDRGTQYF	TGTGCCAGCAGCTTAGATGACAGGGGGACCCAGTACTTC
NA	TRBJ2-7	TRBV28	NA	CASSYTEATPNF	TGTGCCAGCAGCTATACCGAGGCGACTCCCAACTTC
NA	TRBJ2-7	TRBV6-8	few	CASSSDGPQWEQYF	TGTGCCAGCAGTTCCGACGGACCCCAGTGGGAGCAGTACTTC
NA	TRBJ2-3	TRBV6-1	few	CASSEGSLISTDTQYF	TGTGCCAGCAGTGAAGGCTCCCTTATAAGCACAGATACGCAGTATTTT
NA	TRBJ2-3	TRBV7-5	few	CASSPPGVSTDTQYF	TGTGCCAGCAGCCCTCCAGGGGTTAGCACAGATACGCAGTATTTT
NA	TRBJ1-2	TRBV6-8	many	CASSYSERGVRGYTF	TGTGCCAGCAGTTACTCAGAGCGGGGGGTACGGGGCTACACCTTC
NA	TRBJ1-1	TRBV14	NA	CASSRSGRRNTEAFF	TGTGCCAGCAGCCGTTCAGGGAGAAGAAACACTGAAGCTTTCTTT
TRBD2	TRBJ2-3	TRBV6-8	few	CASSSSGRRQTDTQYF	TGTGCCAGCAGTTCTAGCGGGAGAAGGCAAACAGATACGCAGTATTTT
NA	TRBJ1-1	TRBV6-8	many	CASPLEGRTEAFF	TGTGCCAGCCCTTTGGAGGGCAGGACTGAAGCTTTCTTT
NA	TRBJ1-5	TRBV10-2	NA	CASREGSSGNQPQHF	TGCGCCAGCAGGGAAGGTAGCAGCGGCAATCAGCCCCAGCATTTT
NA	TRBJ1-6	TRBV12-5	NA	CASGFAGGSSYNSPLHF	TGTGCTAGTGGTTTTGCCGGGGGCAGCTCCTATAATTCACCCCTCCACTTT
NA	TRBJ1-4	TRBV28	NA	CASIGWTTNEKLFF	TGTGCCAGCATAGGATGGACAACTAATGAAAAACTGTTTTTT
NA	TRBJ2-7	TRBV29-1	few	CSAWSSGYEQYF	TGCAGCGCCTGGTCCTCGGGTTACGAGCAGTACTTC
NA	TRBJ2-1	TRBV19	few	CASSSGIGSYNEQFF	TGTGCCAGTAGTAGCGGGATAGGGTCCTACAATGAGCAGTTCTTC
TRBD1	TRBJ1-2	TRBV18	NA	CASSPWTGYYGYTF	TGTGCCAGCTCACCCTGGACAGGGTACTATGGCTACACCTTC
TRBD2	TRBJ2-1	TRBV11-3	NA	CASSSRRGEYNEQFF	TGTGCCAGCAGCTCGCGGCGGGGGGAGTACAATGAGCAGTTCTTC